This T cell receptor beta chain originates from a study of blood T cell repertoires in COVID-19. Overall study: In each case, the material was cDNA or gDNA derived from T cells, B-cell-depleted T cells, or PBMCs.

Original data processing: The assay estimated nucleated cells by amplifying reference gene primers. Some clones are missing from TCRdb's copy, which holds only in-frame ones; the method was immunoSEQ multiplex PCR. Clonal size and the V and J genes are those of that table, whereas D and trimming came from the DNA. The table shows more than 300,000 clones, with around nine tenths occurring only once. The CDR3 totals 11 residues. The ends were cut back, 6 bases at V and 4 bases at J, with 3 bases in the middle. Those enrolled in Seattle joined during active infection and were followed longitudinally afterward.

The receptor's source is a woman in her seventies with COVID-19, enrolled during active disease. The sequenced material came from peripheral blood. The rearrangement links TRBV12-3 or TRBV12-4 to TRBJ1-4; D gene unclear. The CDR3 DNA follows: TGTGCCAGCAGCTTTAATGAAAAACTGTTTTTT. Its translation is CASSFNEKLFF.